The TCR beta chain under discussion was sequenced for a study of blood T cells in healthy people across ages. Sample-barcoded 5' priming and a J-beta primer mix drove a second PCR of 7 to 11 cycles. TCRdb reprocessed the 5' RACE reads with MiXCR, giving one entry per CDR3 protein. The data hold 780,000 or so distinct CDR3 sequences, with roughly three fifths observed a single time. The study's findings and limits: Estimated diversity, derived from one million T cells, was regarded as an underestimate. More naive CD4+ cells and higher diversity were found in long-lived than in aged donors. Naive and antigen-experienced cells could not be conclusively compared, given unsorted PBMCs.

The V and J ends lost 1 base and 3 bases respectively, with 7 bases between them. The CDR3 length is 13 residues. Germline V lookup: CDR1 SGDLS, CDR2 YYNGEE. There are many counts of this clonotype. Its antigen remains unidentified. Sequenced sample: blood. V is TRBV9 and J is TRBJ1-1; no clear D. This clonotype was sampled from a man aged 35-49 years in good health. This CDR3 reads CASSVTADTEAFF. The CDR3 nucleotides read TGTGCCAGCAGCGTAACAGCCGACACTGAAGCTTTCTTT.